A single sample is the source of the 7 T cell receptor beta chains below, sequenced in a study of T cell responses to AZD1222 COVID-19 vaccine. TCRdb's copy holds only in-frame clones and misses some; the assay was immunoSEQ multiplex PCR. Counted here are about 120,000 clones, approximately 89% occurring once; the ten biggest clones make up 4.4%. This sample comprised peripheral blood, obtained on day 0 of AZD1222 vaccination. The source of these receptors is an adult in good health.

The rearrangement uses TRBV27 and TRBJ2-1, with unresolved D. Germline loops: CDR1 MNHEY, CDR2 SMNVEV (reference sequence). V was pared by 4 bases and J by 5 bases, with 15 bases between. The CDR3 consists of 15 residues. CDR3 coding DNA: TGTGCCAGCAGTTACCGGCCCTACGCCGACAATGAGCAGTTCTTC. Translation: CASSYRPYADNEQFF.

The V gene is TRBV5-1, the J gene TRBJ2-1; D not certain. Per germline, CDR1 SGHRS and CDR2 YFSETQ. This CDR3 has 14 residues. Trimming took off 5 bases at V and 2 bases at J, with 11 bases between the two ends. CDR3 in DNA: TGCGCCAGCAGGTCGGATTCGGCCTACAATGAGCAGTTCTTC. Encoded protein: CASRSDSAYNEQFF.

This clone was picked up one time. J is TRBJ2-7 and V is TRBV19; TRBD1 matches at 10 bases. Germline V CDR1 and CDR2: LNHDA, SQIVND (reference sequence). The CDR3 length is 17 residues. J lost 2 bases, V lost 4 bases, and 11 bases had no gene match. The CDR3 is CASSTRDRGLETYEQYF. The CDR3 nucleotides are TGTGCCAGTAGTACTCGGGACAGGGGACTTGAAACCTACGAGCAGTACTTC.

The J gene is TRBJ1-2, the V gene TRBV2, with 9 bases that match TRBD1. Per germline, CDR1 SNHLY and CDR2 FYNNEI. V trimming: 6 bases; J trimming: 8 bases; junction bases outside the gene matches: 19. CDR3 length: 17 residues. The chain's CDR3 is CASSRTRSGQGAGGYTF. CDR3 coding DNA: TGTGCCAGCAGCCGAACGAGATCGGGACAGGGAGCCGGAGGCTACACCTTC.

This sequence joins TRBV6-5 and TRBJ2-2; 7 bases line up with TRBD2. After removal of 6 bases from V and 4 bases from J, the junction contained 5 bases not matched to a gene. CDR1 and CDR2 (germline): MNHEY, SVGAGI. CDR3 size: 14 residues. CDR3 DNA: TGTGCCAGCAGATCGGGGGGACGCACCGGGGAGCTGTTTTTT. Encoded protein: CASRSGGRTGELFF.

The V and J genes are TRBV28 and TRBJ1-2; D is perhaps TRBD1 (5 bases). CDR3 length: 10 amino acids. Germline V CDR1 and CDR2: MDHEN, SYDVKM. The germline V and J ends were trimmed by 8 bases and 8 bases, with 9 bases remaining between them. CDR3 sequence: CASGAGGYTF. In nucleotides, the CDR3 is TGTGCCAGCGGGGCGGGAGGCTACACCTTC.

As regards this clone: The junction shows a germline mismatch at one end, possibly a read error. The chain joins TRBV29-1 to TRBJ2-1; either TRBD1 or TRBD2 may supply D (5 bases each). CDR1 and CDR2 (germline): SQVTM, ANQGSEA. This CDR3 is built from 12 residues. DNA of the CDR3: TGCAGCGCTGAACGGGGCCTCAATGAGCAGTTCTTC. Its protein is CSAERGLNEQFF.